This note documents a single TCR beta chain sequence. The data belong to a study of control samples from healthy donors and cancer patients. Profiled with immunoSEQ multiplex PCR; TCRdb holds only in-frame clones, not every one. Among over 150,000 clones listed, about 94% were seen once. Trimming removed 0 bases at V and 6 bases at J, with 11 bases between. The CDR3 has 15 amino acids. Germline loops: CDR1 LGHNA, CDR2 YSLEER. This sequence originates from a man in his fifties or sixties with colorectal cancer. The V gene is TRBV4-3, the J gene TRBJ2-2; TRBD1 is a possible D gene (6 bases). Sequenced: PBMCs. The CDR3 here is CASSQDPTGSGELFF. CDR3 DNA sequence: TGCGCCAGCAGCCAAGATCCTACAGGGTCCGGGGAGCTGTTTTTT.